This TCR beta chain was retrieved from a study of CD8+CD57+ T cells in acquired aplastic anemia. Findings of the study overall: Patients and controls were not found to differ significantly in CD8+ Simpson's diversity.

This CDR3 contains 8 residues. Germline V CDR1 and CDR2: DFQATT, SNEGSKA (reference sequence). For sequencing, patients were chosen who had shown expansion of CD8+CD57+ cells by flow cytometry. The TCR beta profiling, which covered VDJ combination and CDR3 sequence, was carried out using genomic DNA as the template. MiXCR was run by TCRdb on the reads, yielding one entry per CDR3 protein. The sample lists around 180,000 distinct CDR3 sequences; around 48% were seen once. For this clonotype: Its target is unknown. A read error may be the cause here, since a much bigger clone is one base away.

What was sequenced was sorted CD4+, CD8+, or CD8+CD57+ T cells (not recorded which) from PBMCs. V usage is TRBV20-1 and J usage is TRBJ1-1, with unresolved D. The TCR sequence derives from a human donor with aplastic anemia. This chain's CDR3 is CSARDEGF. In DNA form, the CDR3 reads TGCAGTGCTAGAGATGAGGGATTT.